This T cell receptor beta chain originates from a study of blood T cell repertoires in COVID-19. CDR3 length equals 14 residues. From germline, CDR1 is LGHDT and CDR2 YNNKEL (reference sequence). V was cut by 1 base and J by 4 bases, with 5 bases left in between. This clone was found once. The authors' processing: Amplification from reference gene primers served as the basis for estimated nucleated cell counts. Assay: immunoSEQ multiplex PCR; the TCRdb copy retains only in-frame clones and omits some. That table furnishes V, J and clone size, whereas the DNA furnished D and trimming. In the table there are hundreds of thousands of clones, approximately 83% of which are singletons.

Material for sequencing was PBMCs or T cells enriched from blood (not recorded which). This chain joins TRBV3-1 (or the pseudogene TRBV3-2) and TRBJ1-6; D gene unclear. This TCR came from a woman between 50 and 59 years old who had been exposed to COVID-19. The CDR3 coding sequence is TGTGCCAGCAGCCAAGCGGGGTATAATTCACCCCTCCACTTT. It encodes CASSQAGYNSPLHF.